The present T cell receptor beta chain was sequenced within a study of neurological immune-mediated disorders. Study-wide results and caveats: A possible signature was seen in one related-CDR3 cluster, into which phylogenetic grouping placed the repertoires of 18 of 34 multiple sclerosis patients.

This clonotype was counted many times. Its antigen remains unknown. TCRdb ran MiXCR on the 5' RACE reads and lists one entry per CDR3 protein. The sample contains some 48,000 distinct CDR3 sequences, about 5.8% of which appear only once. The CDR3 sequence is 13 residues long. Germline CDR1 is ENHRY and CDR2 is SYGVKD. V gave up 6 bases and J gave up 0 bases, with 6 bases separating them. The sequencing sample was made of CD4+ T cells from blood. The clonotype originates from a woman aged 18-35 years with multiple sclerosis. V and J are TRBV10-3 and TRBJ1-3; D not resolved. The CDR3 DNA follows: TGTGCCATCAGAAGTCACTCTGGAAACACCATATATTTT. Residues: CAIRSHSGNTIYF.